The TCR beta chain under discussion was sequenced for a study of blood T cell repertoires in COVID-19. The protocol was immunoSEQ multiplex PCR, while the TCRdb copy is restricted to in-frame clones and leaves out a portion. The sample carries 300,000 to 350,000 clones, approximately 90% recorded once. The origin of this receptor is a woman aged 25 to 39 with COVID-19, enrolled during active disease. Sequencing was performed on peripheral blood.

CDR3: CASTDRKGGYTF. The DNA of the CDR3 is TGTGCCAGCACGGACAGAAAAGGTGGCTACACCTTC. The rearrangement uses TRBV28 and TRBJ1-2; weak D call: TRBD1 (6 bases). Germline CDR1 is MDHEN and CDR2 is SYDVKM. The CDR3 spans 12 residues. The germline V and J ends were trimmed by 7 bases and 7 bases, with 13 bases remaining between them.